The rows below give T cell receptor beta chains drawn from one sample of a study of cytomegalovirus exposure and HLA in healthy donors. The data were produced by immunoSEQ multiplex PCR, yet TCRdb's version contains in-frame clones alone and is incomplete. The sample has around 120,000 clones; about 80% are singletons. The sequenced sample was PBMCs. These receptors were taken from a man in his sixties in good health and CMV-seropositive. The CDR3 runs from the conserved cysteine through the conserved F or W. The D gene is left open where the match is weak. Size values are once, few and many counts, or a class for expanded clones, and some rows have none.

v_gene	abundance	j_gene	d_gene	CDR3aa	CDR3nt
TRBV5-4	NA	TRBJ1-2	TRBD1	CASSYRQGARGGYTF	TGTGCCAGCAGCTACCGACAGGGGGCACGAGGTGGCTACACCTTC
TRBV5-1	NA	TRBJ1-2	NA	CASYEGGLHGGGYTF	TGCGCCAGCTACGAGGGAGGGCTCCACGGGGGTGGCTACACCTTC
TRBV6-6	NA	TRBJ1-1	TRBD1	CASSAWDRNTEAFF	TGTGCCAGCAGTGCATGGGACAGGAACACTGAAGCTTTCTTT
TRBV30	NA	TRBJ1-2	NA	CAWRQDRGRDGYTF	TGTGCCTGGAGGCAGGATCGGGGTAGGGATGGCTACACCTTC
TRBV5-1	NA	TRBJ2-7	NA	CASSLTAYEQYF	TGCGCCAGCAGCTTGACAGCCTACGAGCAGTACTTC
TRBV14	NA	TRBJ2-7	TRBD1	CASSQFTGGFTYEQYF	TGTGCCAGCAGCCAGTTCACAGGGGGCTTCACCTACGAGCAGTACTTC
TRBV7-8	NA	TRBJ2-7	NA	CASSLAVRVNGEQYF	TGTGCCAGCAGCTTAGCGGTCAGGGTGAATGGGGAGCAGTACTTC
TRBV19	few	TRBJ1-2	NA	CASSMLGLGYTF	TGTGCCAGTAGTATGCTGGGCCTCGGCTACACCTTC
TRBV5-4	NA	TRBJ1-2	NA	CASSPGGRADRGYTF	TGTGCCAGCAGCCCCGGAGGGAGGGCGGATCGGGGCTACACCTTC
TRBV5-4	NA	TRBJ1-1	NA	CASSLAGIAGNTEAFF	TGTGCCAGCAGCTTGGCCGGCATTGCGGGGAACACTGAAGCTTTCTTT
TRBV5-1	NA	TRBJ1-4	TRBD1	CASSSGTVNEKLFF	TGCGCCAGCAGCTCCGGGACAGTTAATGAAAAACTGTTTTTT
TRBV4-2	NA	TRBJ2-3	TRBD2	CASSHSGGGRTDTQYF	TGTGCCAGCAGCCATTCTGGCGGGGGGCGCACAGATACGCAGTATTTT
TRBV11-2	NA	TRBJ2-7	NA	CASSTKPTYEQYF	TGTGCCAGCAGTACTAAGCCGACGTACGAGCAGTACTTC
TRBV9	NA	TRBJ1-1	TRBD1	CASSGTGWLGTEAFF	TGTGCCAGCAGCGGGACAGGGTGGTTGGGGACTGAAGCTTTCTTT
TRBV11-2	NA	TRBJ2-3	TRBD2	CASSFGTSGRAWDTQYF	TGTGCCAGCAGCTTCGGGACTAGCGGGAGGGCCTGGGATACGCAGTATTTT
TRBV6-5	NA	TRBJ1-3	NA	CASSRELDSGNTIYF	TGTGCCAGCAGCCGAGAACTTGACTCTGGAAACACCATATATTTT
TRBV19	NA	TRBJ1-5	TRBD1	CASKKTGTSQPQHF	TGTGCCAGTAAAAAGACAGGGACGAGTCAGCCCCAGCATTTT
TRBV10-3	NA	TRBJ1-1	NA	CAISEGGPEAFF	TGTGCCATCAGTGAGGGGGGCCCTGAAGCTTTCTTT
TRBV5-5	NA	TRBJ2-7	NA	CASSQQYHEQYF	TGTGCCAGCAGCCAACAATACCACGAGCAGTACTTC
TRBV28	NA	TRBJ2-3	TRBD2	CASSKAGLTDTQYF	TGTGCCAGCAGTAAAGCGGGACTCACAGATACGCAGTATTTT
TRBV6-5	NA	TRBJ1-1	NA	CASSYNRRGTEAFF	TGTGCCAGCAGTTACAATCGTCGGGGGACTGAAGCTTTCTTT
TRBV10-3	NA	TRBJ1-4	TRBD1	CAISGGRGDQGELFF	TGTGCCATCAGTGGGGGACGGGGCGACCAGGGGGAACTGTTTTTT
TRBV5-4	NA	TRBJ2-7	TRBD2	CASSIGLAGGYEQYF	TGTGCCAGCAGCATCGGACTAGCGGGGGGCTACGAGCAGTACTTC
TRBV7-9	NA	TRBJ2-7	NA	CSSSRRDGGSYEQYF	TGTTCCAGCAGCCGCCGAGACGGGGGCTCCTACGAGCAGTACTTC
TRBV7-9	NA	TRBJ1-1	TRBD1	CASSRITGVGTEAFF	TGTGCCAGCAGCCGAATCACAGGGGTTGGCACTGAAGCTTTCTTT
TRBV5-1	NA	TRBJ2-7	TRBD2	CASSLSGTSVTDEQYF	TGCGCCAGCAGCTTATCCGGGACTAGCGTTACAGACGAGCAGTACTTC
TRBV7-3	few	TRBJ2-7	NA	CASSPPGLSPNEQYF	TGTGCCAGCAGCCCTCCCGGACTCAGCCCCAACGAGCAGTACTTC